The 8 T cell receptor beta chains in this list originate from one sample, sequenced in a study of blood T cell repertoires in COVID-19. Method: immunoSEQ multiplex PCR; TCRdb's copy keeps in-frame clones and lacks some. The sample has a few hundred thousand clones; roughly 86% are singletons. Source material: peripheral blood. The receptor source for this set is a man younger than 30 with active or convalescent COVID-19.

The chain joins TRBV5-1 to TRBJ1-2, with 8 nucleotides matching TRBD1. The germline gives CDR1 SGHRS, CDR2 YFSETQ. The ends lost 1 base at V and 6 bases at J; junction bases unmatched: 5. There are 14 residues in the CDR3. The CDR3 DNA sequence: TGCGCCAGCAGCTTGAGCGGACAGGGACATGGCTACACCTTC. Its protein product is CASSLSGQGHGYTF.

This clone was seen once. The chain recombines TRBV19 with TRBJ1-5; D ambiguous. The germline gives CDR1 LNHDA, CDR2 SQIVND (reference sequence). This CDR3 comprises 15 residues. V was trimmed by 5 bases and J by 0 bases, leaving 11 bases between them. The CDR3 bases are TGTGCCAGTAGTCGTAGCAGTTCTAGCAATCAGCCCCAGCATTTT. Residues: CASSRSSSSNQPQHF.

This chain uses TRBV5-1 with TRBJ2-1; D uncertain. The germline V and J ends were trimmed by 2 bases and 4 bases, with 16 bases remaining between them. Germline V CDR1 and CDR2: SGHRS, YFSETQ. This CDR3 has 16 residues. Here the CDR3 reads CASSFQADPLYNEQFF. As DNA, the CDR3 is TGCGCCAGCAGCTTTCAGGCCGACCCCCTATACAATGAGCAGTTCTTC.

This clone was seen only once. The genes are TRBV5-4 and TRBJ1-2; D gene ambiguous. This CDR3 has 14 residues. V was clipped by 3 bases and J by 3 bases, with 12 bases between them. CDR1 is SGHNT and CDR2 is YYREEE in the germline V gene (reference sequence). The CDR3: CASSSTLVDYGYTF. CDR3 nucleotide sequence: TGTGCCAGCAGCTCGACACTCGTTGACTATGGCTACACCTTC.

The J gene is TRBJ1-2, the V gene TRBV27, with D maybe TRBD1 (6 bases). Germline assignment: CDR1 MNHEY and CDR2 SMNVEV (reference sequence). Trimming left V 5 bases short and J 4 bases short, with 14 bases between. The CDR3 contains 14 residues. The DNA for the CDR3 is TGTGCCAGCAGTCTAAAAGGGGGGGGCTATGGCTACACCTTC. Translated, it gives CASSLKGGGYGYTF.

The J gene is TRBJ2-7, the V gene TRBV5-6, with 7 nucleotides matching TRBD2. The V gene end was trimmed by 0 bases and the J gene end by 5 bases; junction bases not matched to a gene: 5. Germline V gene lookup returns CDR1 SGHDT and CDR2 YYEEEE. CDR3 size: 14 residues. CDR3 residues: CASSLVAGFNEQYF. Written as DNA, the CDR3 is TGTGCCAGCAGCTTGGTAGCGGGCTTTAACGAGCAGTACTTC.

There are a few counts of this clone. J is TRBJ1-3 and V is TRBV19; D gene ambiguous. Germline CDR1 reads LNHDA; CDR2 reads SQIVND (reference sequence). CDR3 length: 16 residues. The V end was cut by 7 bases, the J end by 0 bases, with 16 bases between. In DNA, the CDR3 is TGTGCCAGTACCATAGGAGGGCAGAGCTCTGGAAACACCATATATTTT. Its translation: CASTIGGQSSGNTIYF.

This clone occurred a few times. This rearrangement joins TRBV5-6 to TRBJ2-7; TRBD1 aligns across 7 bases. The CDR3 contains 14 residues. V shed 4 bases, J shed 2 bases, and the junction held 6 bases outside the gene matches. CDR1 SGHDT and CDR2 YYEEEE come from the germline V gene. The CDR3: CASSQTGAPYEQYF. In DNA form, the CDR3 reads TGTGCCAGCAGCCAAACAGGGGCGCCCTACGAGCAGTACTTC.